A single sample gave rise to the 4 T cell receptor beta chains below, sequenced in a study of cytomegalovirus exposure and HLA in healthy donors. The PCR used 60 Vbeta and 13 Jbeta primers. The table came from immunoSEQ multiplex PCR; TCRdb's copy has only in-frame clones and leaves some out. Of under 200,000 clones listed, roughly 84% are singletons. The specimen was PBMCs. Receptor source: a man aged 45-60 years in good health and CMV-seropositive.

The rearrangement joins TRBV27 to TRBJ2-2, with TRBD2 as a possible D gene (6 bases). The CDR3 runs 14 residues. The V gene's germline CDR1 is MNHEY and CDR2 SMNVEV (reference sequence). Trimming stripped 7 bases from V and 4 bases from J, with 13 bases between. CDR3 coding DNA: TGTGCCAGCACATACCAGGAGGGCACCGGGGAGCTGTTTTTT. It translates to CASTYQEGTGELFF.

V gene TRBV6-5 combines with J gene TRBJ2-2, with 7 nucleotides matching TRBD1. V shed 6 bases and J 4 bases; nucleotides not matched to a gene: 5. CDR1 is MNHEY, CDR2 SVGAGI, per germline. This CDR3 is 14 amino acids long. CDR3 sequence (DNA): TGTGCCAGCAGGGGGGACAGATCCACCGGGGAGCTGTTTTTT. Its protein product is CASRGDRSTGELFF.

This rearrangement joins TRBV19 to TRBJ2-7, with TRBD1 as a possible D gene (6 bases). Germline CDR1 reads LNHDA; CDR2 reads SQIVND (reference sequence). The length of the CDR3 is 13 residues. V was cut by 3 bases and J by 3 bases, with 9 bases left in between. The CDR3 protein is CASSMGQSYEQYF. In nucleotides, the CDR3 is TGTGCCAGTAGTATGGGACAAAGCTACGAGCAGTACTTC.

The V gene is TRBV9, the J gene TRBJ2-1; TRBD1 aligns across 7 bases. The V segment lost 5 bases and the J segment 0 bases; nucleotides outside the gene matches: 5. CDR3 length: 15 amino acids. CDR1 is SGDLS and CDR2 is YYNGEE in the germline V gene. The CDR3, as DNA: TGTGCCAGCAGTGTACAGGGGAACTCCTACAATGAGCAGTTCTTC. Protein sequence: CASSVQGNSYNEQFF.